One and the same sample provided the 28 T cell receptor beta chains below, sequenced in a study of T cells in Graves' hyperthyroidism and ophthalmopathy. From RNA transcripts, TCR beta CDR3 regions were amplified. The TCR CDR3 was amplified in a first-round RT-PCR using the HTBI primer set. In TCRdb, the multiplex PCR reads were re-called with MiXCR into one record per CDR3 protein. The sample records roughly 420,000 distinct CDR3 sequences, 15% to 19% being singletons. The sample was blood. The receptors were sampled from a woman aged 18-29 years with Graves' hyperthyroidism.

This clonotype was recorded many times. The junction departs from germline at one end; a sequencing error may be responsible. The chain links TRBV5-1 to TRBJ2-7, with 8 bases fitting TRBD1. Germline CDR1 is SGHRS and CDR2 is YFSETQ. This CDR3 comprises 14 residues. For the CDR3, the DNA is TGTGCCAGCAGTTCCGGTCAGGGGGCTGGAGAGCAGTACTTC. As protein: CASSSGQGAGEQYF.

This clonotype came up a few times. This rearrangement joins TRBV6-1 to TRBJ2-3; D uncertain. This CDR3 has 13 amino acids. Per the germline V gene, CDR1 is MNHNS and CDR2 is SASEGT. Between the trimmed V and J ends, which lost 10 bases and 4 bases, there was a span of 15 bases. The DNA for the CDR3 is TGTGCCACGGGTGCGGTCCGGGCAGATACGCAGTATTTT. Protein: CATGAVRADTQYF.

The CDR3 bases are TGTGCCAGCAGTTTAGGCCCAGGGGGTGAGCAGTTCTTC. Translating gives CASSLGPGGEQFF. The rearrangement joins TRBV12-3 or TRBV12-4 to TRBJ2-1; 7 bases map to TRBD1. V gave up 1 base and J gave up 9 bases; unmatched junction bases: 3. CDR3 length equals 13 residues.

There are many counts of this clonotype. The CDR3 is CASSYRQIYGYTF. In nucleotides, the CDR3 is TGTGCCAGCAGTTATCGGCAGATCTATGGCTACACCTTC. V usage is TRBV6-2 or TRBV6-3 and J usage is TRBJ1-2; D is ambiguous. This CDR3 is built from 13 residues. V was cut by 3 bases and J by 4 bases, with 9 bases left in between. CDR1 MNHEY and CDR2 SVGEGT come from the germline V gene.

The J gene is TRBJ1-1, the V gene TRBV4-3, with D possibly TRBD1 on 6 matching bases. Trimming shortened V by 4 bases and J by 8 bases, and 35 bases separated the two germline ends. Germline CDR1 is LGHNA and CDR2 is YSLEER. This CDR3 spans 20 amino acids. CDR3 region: CASSRGTPQRWDTGANEAFF. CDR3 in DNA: TGCGCCAGCAGCCGTGGGACACCTCAAAGGTGGGACACTGGGGCCAACGAAGCTTTCTTT.

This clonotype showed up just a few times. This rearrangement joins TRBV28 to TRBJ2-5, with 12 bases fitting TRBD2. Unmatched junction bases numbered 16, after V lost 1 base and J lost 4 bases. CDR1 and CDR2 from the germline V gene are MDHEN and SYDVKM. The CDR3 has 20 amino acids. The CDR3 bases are TGTGCCAGCAGTTTATTGGGGCTAGCGGGAGGGCCGGGGGTTGGAGAGACCCAGTACTTC. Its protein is CASSLLGLAGGPGVGETQYF.

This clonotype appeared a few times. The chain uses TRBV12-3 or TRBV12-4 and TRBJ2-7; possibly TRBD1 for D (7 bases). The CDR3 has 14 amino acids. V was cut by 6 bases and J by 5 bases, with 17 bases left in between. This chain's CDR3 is CASSPLDREDEQYF. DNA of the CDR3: TGTGCCAGCAGCCCCCTCGACAGGGAGGACGAGCAGTACTTC.

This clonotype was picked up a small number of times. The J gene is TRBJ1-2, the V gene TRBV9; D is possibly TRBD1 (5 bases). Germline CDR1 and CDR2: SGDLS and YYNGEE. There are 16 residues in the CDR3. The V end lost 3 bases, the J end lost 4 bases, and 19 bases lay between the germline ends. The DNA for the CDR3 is TGTGCCAGCAGCGCAGGTTCAATGACAGTTGGCTATGGCTACACCTTC. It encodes CASSAGSMTVGYGYTF.

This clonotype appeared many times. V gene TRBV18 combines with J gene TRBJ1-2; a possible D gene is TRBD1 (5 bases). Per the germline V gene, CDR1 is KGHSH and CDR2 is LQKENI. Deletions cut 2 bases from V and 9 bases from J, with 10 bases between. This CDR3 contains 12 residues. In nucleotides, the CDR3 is TGTGCCAGCTCACCAGGGGACGTACGCTACACCTTC. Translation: CASSPGDVRYTF.

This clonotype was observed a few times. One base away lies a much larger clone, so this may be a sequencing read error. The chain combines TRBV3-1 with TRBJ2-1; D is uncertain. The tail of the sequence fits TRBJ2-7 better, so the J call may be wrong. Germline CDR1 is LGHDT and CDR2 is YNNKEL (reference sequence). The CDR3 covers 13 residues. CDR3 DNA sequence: TGTGCCAGCAGCCTTAGAAACTACAATGAGCAGTACTTC. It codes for CASSLRNYNEQYF.

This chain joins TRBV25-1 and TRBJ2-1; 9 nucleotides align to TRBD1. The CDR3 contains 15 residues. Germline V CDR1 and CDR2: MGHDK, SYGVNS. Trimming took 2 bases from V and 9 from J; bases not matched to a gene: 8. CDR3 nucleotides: TGTGCCAGCAGTGAAGCCGGGACAGGGTCCGGTGAGCAGTTCTTC. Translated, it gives CASSEAGTGSGEQFF.

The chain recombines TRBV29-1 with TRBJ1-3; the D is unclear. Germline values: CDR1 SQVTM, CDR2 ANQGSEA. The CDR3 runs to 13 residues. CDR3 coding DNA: TGCGGAGGTGCCGTTCTCTCTGGAAACACCATATATTTT. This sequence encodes CGGAVLSGNTIYF.

DNA for the CDR3: TGTGCCAGCAGTGGCCAAGGGGTTCTCTCTGGAAACACCATATATTTT. Residues: CASSGQGVLSGNTIYF. The chain couples TRBV25-1 to TRBJ1-3; possibly TRBD1 for D (5 bases). V dropped 4 bases and J dropped 0 bases, with 13 bases sitting between them. CDR3 length: 16 amino acids. Germline V lookup: CDR1 MGHDK, CDR2 SYGVNS.

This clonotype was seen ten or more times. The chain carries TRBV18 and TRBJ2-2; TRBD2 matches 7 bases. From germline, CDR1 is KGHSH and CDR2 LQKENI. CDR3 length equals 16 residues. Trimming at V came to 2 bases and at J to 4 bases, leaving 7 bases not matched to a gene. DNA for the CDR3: TGTGCCAGCTCACCAACGAGGACTAGTCGCACCGGGGAGCTGTTTTTT. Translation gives CASSPTRTSRTGELFF. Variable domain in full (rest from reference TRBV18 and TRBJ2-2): NAGVMQNPRHLVRRRGQEARLRCSPMKGHSHVYWYRQLPEEGLKFMVYLQKENIIDESGMPKERFSAEFPKEGPSILRIQQVVRGDSAAYFCASSPTRTSRTGELFFGEGSRLTVL.

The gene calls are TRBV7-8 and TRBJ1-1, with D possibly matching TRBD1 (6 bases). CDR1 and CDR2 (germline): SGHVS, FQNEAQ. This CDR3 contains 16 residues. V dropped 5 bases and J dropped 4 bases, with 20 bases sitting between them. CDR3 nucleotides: TGTGCCAGCAGCCCGCACAGGGTGGGGCAGGGCACTGAAGCTTTCTTT. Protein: CASSPHRVGQGTEAFF.

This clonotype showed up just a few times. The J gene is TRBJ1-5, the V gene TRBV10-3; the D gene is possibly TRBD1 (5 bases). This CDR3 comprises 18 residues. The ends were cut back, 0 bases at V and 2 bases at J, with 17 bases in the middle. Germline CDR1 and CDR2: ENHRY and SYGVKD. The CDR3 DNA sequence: TGTGCCATCAGTGAGTCGGAAGGGCTCGGGGGAGGCAATCAGCCCCAGCATTTT. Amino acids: CAISESEGLGGGNQPQHF.

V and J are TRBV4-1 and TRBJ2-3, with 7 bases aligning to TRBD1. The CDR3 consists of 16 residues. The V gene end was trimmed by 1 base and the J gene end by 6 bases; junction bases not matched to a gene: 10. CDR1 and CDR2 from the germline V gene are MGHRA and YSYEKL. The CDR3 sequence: CASSQAGTVIGDTQYF. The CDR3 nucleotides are TGCGCCAGCAGCCAAGCGGGGACAGTAATAGGGGATACGCAGTATTTT.

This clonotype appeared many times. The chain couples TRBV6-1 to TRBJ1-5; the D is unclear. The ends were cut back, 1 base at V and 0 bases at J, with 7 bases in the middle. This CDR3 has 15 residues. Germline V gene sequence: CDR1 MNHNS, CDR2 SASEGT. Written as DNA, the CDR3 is TGTGCCAGCAGTGAAGATGGGAGTAGCAATCAGCCCCAGCATTTT. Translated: CASSEDGSSNQPQHF.

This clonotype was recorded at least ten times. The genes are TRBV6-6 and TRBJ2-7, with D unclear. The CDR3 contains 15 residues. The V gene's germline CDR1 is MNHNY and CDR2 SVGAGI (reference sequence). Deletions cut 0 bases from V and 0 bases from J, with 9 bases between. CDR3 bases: TGTGCCAGCAGTTACTCGAGGCAGGACTCCTACGAGCAGTACTTC. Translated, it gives CASSYSRQDSYEQYF.

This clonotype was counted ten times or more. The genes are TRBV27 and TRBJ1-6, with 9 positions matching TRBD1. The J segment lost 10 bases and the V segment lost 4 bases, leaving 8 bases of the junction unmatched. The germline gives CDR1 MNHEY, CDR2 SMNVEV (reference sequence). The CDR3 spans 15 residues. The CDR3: CASSWGTGIGSPLHF. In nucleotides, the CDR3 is TGTGCCAGCAGTTGGGGGACAGGGATTGGATCACCCCTCCACTTT.

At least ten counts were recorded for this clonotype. The CDR3 spells CASSLSGGGTYNEQFF. DNA of the CDR3: TGCGCCAGCAGCTTGTCCGGCGGGGGCACCTACAATGAGCAGTTCTTC. The chain links TRBV5-1 to TRBJ2-1, with D possibly TRBD2 on 7 matching bases. Germline CDR1 is SGHRS and CDR2 is YFSETQ. Trimming shortened V by 1 base and J by 2 bases, and 13 bases separated the two germline ends. The CDR3 spans 16 residues.

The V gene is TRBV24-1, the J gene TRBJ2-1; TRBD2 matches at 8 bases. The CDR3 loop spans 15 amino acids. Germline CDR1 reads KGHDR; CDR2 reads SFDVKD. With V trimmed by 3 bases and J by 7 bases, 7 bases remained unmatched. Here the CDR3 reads CATSDPGGAGNEQFF. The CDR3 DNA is TGTGCCACCAGTGATCCCGGGGGGGCTGGGAATGAGCAGTTCTTC.

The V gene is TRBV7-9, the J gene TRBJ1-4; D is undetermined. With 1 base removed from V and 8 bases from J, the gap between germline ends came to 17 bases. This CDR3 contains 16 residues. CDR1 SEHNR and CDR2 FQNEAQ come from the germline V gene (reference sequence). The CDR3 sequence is CASSLGDRSVNEKLFF. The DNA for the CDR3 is TGTGCCAGCAGCTTAGGGGATAGATCAGTAAACGAAAAACTGTTTTTT.

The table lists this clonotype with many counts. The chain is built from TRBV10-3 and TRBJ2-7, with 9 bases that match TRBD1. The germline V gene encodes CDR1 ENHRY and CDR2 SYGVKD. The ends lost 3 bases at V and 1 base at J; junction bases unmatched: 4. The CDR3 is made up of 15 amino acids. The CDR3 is CAISEIGTGSYEQYF. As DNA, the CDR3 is TGTGCCATCAGTGAAATAGGGACAGGGTCCTACGAGCAGTACTTC.

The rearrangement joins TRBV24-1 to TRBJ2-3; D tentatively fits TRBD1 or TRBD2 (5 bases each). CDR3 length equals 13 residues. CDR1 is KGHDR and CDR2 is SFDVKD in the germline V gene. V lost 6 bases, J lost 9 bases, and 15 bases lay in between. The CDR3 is CATSLPGAATQYF. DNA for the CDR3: TGTGCCACCAGTTTACCCGGGGCAGCAACGCAGTATTTT.

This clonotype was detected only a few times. CDR3 protein: CASSLTGTGWENIQYF. CDR3 sequence (DNA): TGTGCCAGCAGCCTAACCGGGACAGGGTGGGAAAACATTCAGTACTTC. The chain employs TRBV7-8 and TRBJ2-4; 9 bases fit TRBD1. The germline V gene encodes CDR1 SGHVS and CDR2 FQNEAQ. CDR3 length: 16 amino acids. Trimming at V came to 5 bases and at J to 5 bases, leaving 10 bases not matched to a gene.

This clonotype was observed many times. The CDR3 region has the DNA TGTGCCAGCAGTTCCCGGGCGAAGTACGAGCAGTACTTC. It specifies CASSSRAKYEQYF. The V gene is TRBV28, the J gene TRBJ2-7, with no clear D. CDR1 and CDR2 (germline): MDHEN, SYDVKM. Trimming stripped 4 bases from V and 4 bases from J, with 11 bases between. This CDR3 region has 13 residues.

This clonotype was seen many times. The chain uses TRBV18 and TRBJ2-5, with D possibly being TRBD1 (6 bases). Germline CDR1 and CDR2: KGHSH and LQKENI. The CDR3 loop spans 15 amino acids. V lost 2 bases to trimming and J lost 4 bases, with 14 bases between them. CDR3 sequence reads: CASSPGQGIRETQYF. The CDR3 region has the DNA TGTGCCAGCTCACCAGGCCAGGGGATTCGAGAGACCCAGTACTTC.